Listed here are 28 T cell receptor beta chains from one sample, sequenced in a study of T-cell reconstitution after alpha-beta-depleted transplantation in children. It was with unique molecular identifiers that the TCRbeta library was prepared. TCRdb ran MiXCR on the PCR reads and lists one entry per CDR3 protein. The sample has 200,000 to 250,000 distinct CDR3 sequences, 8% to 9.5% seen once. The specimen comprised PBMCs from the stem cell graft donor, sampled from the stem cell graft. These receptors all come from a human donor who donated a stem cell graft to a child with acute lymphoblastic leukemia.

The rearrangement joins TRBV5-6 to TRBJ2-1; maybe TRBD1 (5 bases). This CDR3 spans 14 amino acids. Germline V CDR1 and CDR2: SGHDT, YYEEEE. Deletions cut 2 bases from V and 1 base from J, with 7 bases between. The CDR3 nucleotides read TGTGCCAGCAGCTTAAGACAGTCCTACAATGAGCAGTTCTTC. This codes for CASSLRQSYNEQFF.

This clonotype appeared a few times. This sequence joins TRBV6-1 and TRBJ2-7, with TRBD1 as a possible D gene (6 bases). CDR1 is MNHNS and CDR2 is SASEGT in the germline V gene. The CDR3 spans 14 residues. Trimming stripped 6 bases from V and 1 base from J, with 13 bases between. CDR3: CASSTGSYSYEQYF. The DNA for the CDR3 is TGTGCCAGCAGCACAGGGTCCTATTCCTACGAGCAGTACTTC.

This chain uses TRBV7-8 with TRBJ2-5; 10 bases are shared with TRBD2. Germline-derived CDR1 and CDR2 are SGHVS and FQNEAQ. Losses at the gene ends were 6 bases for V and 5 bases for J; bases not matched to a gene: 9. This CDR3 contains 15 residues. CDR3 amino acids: CASSSTGTSAETQYF. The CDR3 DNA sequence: TGTGCCAGCAGTTCGACCGGGACTAGCGCGGAGACCCAGTACTTC.

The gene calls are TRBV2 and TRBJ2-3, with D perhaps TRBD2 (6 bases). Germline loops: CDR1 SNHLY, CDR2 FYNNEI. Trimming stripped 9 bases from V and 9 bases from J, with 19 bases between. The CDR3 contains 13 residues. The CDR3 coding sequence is TGTGCCAGGAACTTGGGACTTCCGGACACGCAGTATTTT. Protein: CARNLGLPDTQYF.

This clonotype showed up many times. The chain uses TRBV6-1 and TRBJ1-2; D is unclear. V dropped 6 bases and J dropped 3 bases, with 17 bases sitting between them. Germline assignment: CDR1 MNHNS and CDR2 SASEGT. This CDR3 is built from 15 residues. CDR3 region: CASSPRYEPYYGYTF. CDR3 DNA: TGTGCCAGCAGCCCAAGATACGAGCCCTACTATGGCTACACCTTC.

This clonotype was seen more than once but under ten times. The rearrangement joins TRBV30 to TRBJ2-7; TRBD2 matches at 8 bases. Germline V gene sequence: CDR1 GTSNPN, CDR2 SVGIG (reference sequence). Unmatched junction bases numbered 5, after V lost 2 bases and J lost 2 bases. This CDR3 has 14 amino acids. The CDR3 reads CAWSISGGTYEQYF. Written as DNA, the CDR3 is TGTGCCTGGAGTATAAGCGGGGGAACCTACGAGCAGTACTTC.

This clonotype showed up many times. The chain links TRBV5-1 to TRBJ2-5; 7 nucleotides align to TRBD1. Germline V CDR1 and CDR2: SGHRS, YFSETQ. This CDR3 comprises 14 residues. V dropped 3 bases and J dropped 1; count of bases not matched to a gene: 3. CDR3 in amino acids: CASSSGQSQETQYF. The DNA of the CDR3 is TGCGCCAGCAGCTCGGGACAGTCCCAAGAGACCCAGTACTTC.

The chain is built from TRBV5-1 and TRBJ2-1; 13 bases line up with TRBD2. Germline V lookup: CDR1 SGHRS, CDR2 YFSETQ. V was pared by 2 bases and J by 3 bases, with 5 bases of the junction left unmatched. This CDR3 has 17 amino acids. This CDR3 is CASSLPRLAGGYNEQFF. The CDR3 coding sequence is TGCGCCAGCAGCTTACCACGACTAGCGGGGGGCTACAATGAGCAGTTCTTC.

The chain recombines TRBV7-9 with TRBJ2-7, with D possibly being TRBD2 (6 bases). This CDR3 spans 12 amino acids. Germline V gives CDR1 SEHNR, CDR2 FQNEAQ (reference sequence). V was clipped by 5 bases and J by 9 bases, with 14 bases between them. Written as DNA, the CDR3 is TGTGCCAGCAGCGTTAGGGACTCCGTGCAGTACTTC. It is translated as CASSVRDSVQYF.

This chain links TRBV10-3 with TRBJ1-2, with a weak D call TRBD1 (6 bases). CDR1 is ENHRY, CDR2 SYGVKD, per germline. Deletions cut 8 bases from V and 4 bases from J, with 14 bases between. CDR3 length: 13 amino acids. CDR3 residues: CAIGRTESYGYTF. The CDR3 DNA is TGTGCCATCGGGAGGACAGAAAGCTATGGCTACACCTTC.

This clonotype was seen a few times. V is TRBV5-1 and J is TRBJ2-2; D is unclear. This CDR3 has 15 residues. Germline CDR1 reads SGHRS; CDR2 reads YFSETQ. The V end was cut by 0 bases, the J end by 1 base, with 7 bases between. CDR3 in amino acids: CASSLAAGNTGELFF. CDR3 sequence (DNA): TGCGCCAGCAGCTTGGCCGCAGGGAACACCGGGGAGCTGTTTTTT.

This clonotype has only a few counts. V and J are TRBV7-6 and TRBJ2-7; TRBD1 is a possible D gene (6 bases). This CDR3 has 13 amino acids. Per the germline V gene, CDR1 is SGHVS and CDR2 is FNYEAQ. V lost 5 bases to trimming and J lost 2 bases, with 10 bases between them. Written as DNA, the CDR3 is TGTGCCAGCAGCGCAGGGGTGCCCTACGAGCAGTACTTC. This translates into CASSAGVPYEQYF.

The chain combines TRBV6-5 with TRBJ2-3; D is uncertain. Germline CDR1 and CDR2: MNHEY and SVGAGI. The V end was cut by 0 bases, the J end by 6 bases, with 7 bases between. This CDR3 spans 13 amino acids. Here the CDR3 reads CASSYSSGDTQYF. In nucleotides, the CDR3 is TGTGCCAGCAGTTACTCTTCCGGGGATACGCAGTATTTT.

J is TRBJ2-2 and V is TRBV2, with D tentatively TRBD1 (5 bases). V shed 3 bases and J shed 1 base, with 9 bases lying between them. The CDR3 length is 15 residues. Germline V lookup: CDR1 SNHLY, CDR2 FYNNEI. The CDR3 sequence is CASSDPQVNTGELFF. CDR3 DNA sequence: TGTGCCAGCAGTGACCCACAGGTGAACACCGGGGAGCTGTTTTTT. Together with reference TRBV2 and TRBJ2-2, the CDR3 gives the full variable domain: EPEVTQTPSHQVTQMGQEVILRCVPISNHLYFYWYRQILGQKVEFLVSFYNNEISEKSEIFDDQFSVERPDGSNFTLKIRSTKLEDSAMYFCASSDPQVNTGELFFGEGSRLTVL.

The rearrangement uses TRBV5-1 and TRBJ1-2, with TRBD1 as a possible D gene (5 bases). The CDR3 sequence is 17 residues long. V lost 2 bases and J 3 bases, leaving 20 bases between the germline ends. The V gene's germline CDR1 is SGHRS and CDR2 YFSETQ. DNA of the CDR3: TGCGCCAGCAGCTTCCCCACCTCCTCCGGGGACGACTATGGCTACACCTTC. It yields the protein CASSFPTSSGDDYGYTF.

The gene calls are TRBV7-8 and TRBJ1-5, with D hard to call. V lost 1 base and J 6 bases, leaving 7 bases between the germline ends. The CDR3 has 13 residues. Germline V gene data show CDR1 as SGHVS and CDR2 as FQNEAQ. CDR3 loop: CASSLVPAQPQHF. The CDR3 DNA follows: TGTGCCAGCAGCTTAGTTCCGGCTCAGCCCCAGCATTTT.

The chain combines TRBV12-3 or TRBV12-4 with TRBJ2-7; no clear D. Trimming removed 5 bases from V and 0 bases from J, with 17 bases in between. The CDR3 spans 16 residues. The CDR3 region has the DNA TGTGCCAGCAGTCTGGGATCCCGAGTCGTCTCCTACGAGCAGTACTTC. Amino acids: CASSLGSRVVSYEQYF.

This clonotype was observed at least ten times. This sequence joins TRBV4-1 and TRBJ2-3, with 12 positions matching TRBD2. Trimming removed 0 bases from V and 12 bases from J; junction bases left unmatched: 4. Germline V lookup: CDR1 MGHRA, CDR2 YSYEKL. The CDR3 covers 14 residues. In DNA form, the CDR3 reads TGCGCCAGCAGCCAAGATAGGACTAGCGGGGTTCAGTATTTT. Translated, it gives CASSQDRTSGVQYF.

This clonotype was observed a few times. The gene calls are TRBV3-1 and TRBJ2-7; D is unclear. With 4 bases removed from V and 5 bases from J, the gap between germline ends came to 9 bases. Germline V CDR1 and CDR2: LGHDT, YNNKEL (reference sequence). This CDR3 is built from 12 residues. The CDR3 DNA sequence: TGTGCCAGCAGCCCTGCCCGGGACGAGCAGTACTTC. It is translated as CASSPARDEQYF.

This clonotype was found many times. The CDR3 loop is CASSLARTFDEAFF. In DNA, the CDR3 is TGCGCCAGCAGCTTGGCCAGAACGTTTGATGAAGCTTTCTTT. V usage is TRBV5-1 and J usage is TRBJ1-1; D is unresolved. The CDR3 is made up of 14 amino acids. V was clipped by 0 bases and J by 7 bases, with 13 bases between them. Per the germline V gene, CDR1 is SGHRS and CDR2 is YFSETQ.

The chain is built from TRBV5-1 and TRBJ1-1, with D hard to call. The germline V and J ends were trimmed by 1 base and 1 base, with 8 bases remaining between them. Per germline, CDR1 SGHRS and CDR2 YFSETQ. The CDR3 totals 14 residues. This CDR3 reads CASSLMGSNTEAFF. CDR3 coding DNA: TGCGCCAGCAGCTTGATGGGGTCGAACACTGAAGCTTTCTTT. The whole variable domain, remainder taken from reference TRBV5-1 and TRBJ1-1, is KAGVTQTPRYLIKTRGQQVTLSCSPISGHRSVSWYQQTPGQGLQFLFEYFSETQRNKGNFPGRFSGRQFSNSRSEMNVSTLELGDSALYLCASSLMGSNTEAFFGQGTRLTVV.

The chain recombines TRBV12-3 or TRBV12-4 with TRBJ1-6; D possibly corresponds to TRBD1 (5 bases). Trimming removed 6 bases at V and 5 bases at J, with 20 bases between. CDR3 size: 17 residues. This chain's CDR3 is CASRPLPGGLDNSPLHF. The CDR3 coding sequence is TGTGCCAGCAGACCCCTCCCTGGGGGTCTAGATAATTCACCCCTCCACTTT.

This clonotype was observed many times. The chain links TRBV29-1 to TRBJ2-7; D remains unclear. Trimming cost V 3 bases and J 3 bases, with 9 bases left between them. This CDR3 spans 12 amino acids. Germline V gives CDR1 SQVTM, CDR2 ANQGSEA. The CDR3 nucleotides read TGCAGCGTTGAGGGCACCAACTACGAGCAGTACTTC. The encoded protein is CSVEGTNYEQYF.

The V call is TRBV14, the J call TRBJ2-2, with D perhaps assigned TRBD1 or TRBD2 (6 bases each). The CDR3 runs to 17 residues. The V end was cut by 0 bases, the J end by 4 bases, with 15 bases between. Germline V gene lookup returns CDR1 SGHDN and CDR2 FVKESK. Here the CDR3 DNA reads TGTGCCAGCAGCCAAGATTTTTCGGGGGCCGGCACCGGGGAGCTGTTTTTT. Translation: CASSQDFSGAGTGELFF. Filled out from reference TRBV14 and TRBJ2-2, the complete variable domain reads EAGVTQFPSHSVIEKGQTVTLRCDPISGHDNLYWYRRVMGKEIKFLLHFVKESKQDESGMPNNRFLAERTGGTYSTLKVQPAELEDSGVYFCASSQDFSGAGTGELFFGEGSRLTVL.

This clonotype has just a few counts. In DNA form, the CDR3 reads TGTGCCAGCAGAAGCACCCTAGGGAATGAGCAGTTCTTC. Its translation: CASRSTLGNEQFF. The rearrangement uses TRBV7-9 and TRBJ2-1, with no clear D. CDR3 length equals 13 residues. With 6 bases removed from V and 7 bases from J, the gap between germline ends came to 13 bases. In germline, CDR1 is SEHNR, CDR2 FQNEAQ (reference sequence).

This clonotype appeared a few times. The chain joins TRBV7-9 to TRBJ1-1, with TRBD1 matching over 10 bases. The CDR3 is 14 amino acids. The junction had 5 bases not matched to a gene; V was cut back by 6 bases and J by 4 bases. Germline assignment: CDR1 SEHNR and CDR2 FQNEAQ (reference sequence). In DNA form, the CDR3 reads TGTGCCAGCAGTAGACAGGGGGCGAGCACTGAAGCTTTCTTT. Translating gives CASSRQGASTEAFF.

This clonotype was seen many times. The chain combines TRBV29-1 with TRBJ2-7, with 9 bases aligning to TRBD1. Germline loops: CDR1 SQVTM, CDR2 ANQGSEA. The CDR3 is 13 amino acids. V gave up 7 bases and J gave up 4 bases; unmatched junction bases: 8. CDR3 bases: TGCAGCGCAAACGGACAGGGGACGTACGAGCAGTACTTC. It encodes CSANGQGTYEQYF.

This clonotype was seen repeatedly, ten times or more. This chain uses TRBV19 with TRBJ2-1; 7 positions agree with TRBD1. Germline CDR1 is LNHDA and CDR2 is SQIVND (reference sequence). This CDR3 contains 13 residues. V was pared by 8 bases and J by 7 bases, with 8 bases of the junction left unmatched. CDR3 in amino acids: CASFKTGSNEQFF. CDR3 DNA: TGTGCCAGTTTTAAGACAGGGAGTAATGAGCAGTTCTTC.